This record concerns one T cell receptor (beta chain) sequence. The data were taken from a study of glioma-infiltrating T cells. The CDR3 totals 15 residues. From germline, CDR1 is SGHRS and CDR2 YFSETQ. With V trimmed by 2 bases and J by 5 bases, 7 bases remained unmatched. The iRepertoire nested amplicon-rescue multiplex PCR amplified TCR alpha and beta CDR3s from RNA. Via MiXCR, TCRdb re-called the multiplex PCR reads, giving one row per CDR3 protein. The sample consists of more than 300,000 distinct CDR3 sequences, 41% of them appearing once. The rearrangement links TRBV5-1 to TRBJ1-5, with 7 bases fitting TRBD1. The receptor comes from a human donor with low-grade glioma or glioblastoma, undergoing nonglioma brain surgery, or in good health (not recorded which). Input material: glioma tissue, nonneoplastic brain tissue, or PBMCs (not recorded which). The chain's CDR3 is CASSLEGQIHQPQHF. In DNA form, the CDR3 reads TGCGCCAGCAGCTTAGAGGGACAGATCCATCAGCCCCAGCATTTT.